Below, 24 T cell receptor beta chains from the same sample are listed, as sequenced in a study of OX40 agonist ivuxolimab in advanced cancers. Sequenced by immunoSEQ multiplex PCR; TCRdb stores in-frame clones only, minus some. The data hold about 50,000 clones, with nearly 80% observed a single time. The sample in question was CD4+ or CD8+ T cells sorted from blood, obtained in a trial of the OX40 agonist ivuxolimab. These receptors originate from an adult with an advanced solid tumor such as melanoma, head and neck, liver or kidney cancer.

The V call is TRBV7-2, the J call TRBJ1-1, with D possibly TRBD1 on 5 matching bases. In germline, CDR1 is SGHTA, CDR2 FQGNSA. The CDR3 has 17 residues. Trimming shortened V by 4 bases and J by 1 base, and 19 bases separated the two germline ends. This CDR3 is CASSSPGRPGANTEAFF. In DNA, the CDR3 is TGTGCCAGCAGCTCACCGGGCCGGCCTGGGGCGAACACTGAAGCTTTCTTT.

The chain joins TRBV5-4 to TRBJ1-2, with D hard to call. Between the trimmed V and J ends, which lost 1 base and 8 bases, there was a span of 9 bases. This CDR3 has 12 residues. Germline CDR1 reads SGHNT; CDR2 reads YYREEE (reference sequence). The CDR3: CASSLRVRGYTF. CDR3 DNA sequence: TGTGCCAGCAGCTTGCGAGTTCGGGGCTACACCTTC.

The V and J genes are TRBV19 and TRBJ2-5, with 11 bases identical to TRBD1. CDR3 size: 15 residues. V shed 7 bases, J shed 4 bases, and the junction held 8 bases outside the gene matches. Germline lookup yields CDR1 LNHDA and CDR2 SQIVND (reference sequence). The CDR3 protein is CASKRGQGGGETQYF. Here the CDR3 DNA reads TGTGCCAGTAAGAGGGGACAGGGGGGCGGAGAGACCCAGTACTTC.

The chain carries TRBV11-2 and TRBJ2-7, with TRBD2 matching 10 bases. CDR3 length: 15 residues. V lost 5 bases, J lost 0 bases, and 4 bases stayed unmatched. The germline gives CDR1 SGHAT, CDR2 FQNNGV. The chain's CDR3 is CASSGSGRISYEQYF. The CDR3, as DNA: TGTGCCAGCAGCGGTAGCGGGAGGATCTCCTACGAGCAGTACTTC.

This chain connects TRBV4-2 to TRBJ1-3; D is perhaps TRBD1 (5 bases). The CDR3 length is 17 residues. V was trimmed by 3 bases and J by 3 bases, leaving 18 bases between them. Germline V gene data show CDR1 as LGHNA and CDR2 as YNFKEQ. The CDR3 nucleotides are TGTGCCAGCAGCCACGTGGGGCAGGGAGGAGATGGAAACACCATATATTTT. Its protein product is CASSHVGQGGDGNTIYF.

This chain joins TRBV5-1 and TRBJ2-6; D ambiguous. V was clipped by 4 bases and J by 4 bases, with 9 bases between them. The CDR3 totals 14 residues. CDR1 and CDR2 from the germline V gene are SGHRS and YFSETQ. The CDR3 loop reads CASSPRSGANVLTF. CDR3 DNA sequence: TGCGCCAGCAGCCCACGGTCCGGGGCCAACGTCCTGACTTTC.

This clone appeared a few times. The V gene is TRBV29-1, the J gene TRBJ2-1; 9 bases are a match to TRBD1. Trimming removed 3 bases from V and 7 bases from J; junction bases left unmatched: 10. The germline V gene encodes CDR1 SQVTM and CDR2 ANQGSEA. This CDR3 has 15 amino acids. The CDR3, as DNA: TGCAGCGTTGAGGATGGACAGGGGTGGTTGAATGAGCAGTTCTTC. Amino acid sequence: CSVEDGQGWLNEQFF.

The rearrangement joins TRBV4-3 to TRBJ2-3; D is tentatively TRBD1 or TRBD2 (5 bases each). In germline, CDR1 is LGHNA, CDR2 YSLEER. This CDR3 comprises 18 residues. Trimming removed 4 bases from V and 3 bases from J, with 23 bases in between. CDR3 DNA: TGCGCCAGCAGCCTCGAAACCGGGACGAGCATGAGGACAGATACGCAGTATTTT. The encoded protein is CASSLETGTSMRTDTQYF.

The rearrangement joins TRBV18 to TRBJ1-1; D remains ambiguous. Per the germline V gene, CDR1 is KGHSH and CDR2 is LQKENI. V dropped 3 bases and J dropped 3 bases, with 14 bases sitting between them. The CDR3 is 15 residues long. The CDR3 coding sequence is TGTGCCAGCTCACCTACGTCGCAGAGAGACACTGAAGCTTTCTTT. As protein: CASSPTSQRDTEAFF.

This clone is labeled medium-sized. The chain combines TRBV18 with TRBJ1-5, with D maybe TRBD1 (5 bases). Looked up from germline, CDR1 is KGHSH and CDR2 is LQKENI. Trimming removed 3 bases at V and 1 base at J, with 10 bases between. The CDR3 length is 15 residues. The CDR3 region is CASSPLRESNQPQHF. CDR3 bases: TGTGCCAGCTCACCTCTCAGGGAAAGCAATCAGCCCCAGCATTTT.

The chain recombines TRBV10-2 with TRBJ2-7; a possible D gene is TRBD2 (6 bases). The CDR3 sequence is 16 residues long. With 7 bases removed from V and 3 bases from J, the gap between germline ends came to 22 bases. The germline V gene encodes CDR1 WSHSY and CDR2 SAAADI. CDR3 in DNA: TGCGCCAGCACCCCCAGTTGGGCGGGATATAGCTACGAGCAGTACTTC. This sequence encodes CASTPSWAGYSYEQYF.

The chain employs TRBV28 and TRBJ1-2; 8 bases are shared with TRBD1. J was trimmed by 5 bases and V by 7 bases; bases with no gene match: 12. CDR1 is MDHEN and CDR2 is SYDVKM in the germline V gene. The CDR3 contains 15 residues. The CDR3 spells CASIDRGRLLYGYTF. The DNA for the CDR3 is TGTGCCAGCATTGACAGGGGTCGATTGTTATATGGCTACACCTTC.

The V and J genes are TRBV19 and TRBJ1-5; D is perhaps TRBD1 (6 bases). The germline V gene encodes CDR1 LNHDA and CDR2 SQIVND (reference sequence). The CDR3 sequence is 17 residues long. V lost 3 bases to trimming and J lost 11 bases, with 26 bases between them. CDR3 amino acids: CASSIWGPTNPYVSQHF. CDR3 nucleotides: TGTGCCAGTAGTATTTGGGGGCCAACCAACCCCTATGTTTCCCAGCATTTT.

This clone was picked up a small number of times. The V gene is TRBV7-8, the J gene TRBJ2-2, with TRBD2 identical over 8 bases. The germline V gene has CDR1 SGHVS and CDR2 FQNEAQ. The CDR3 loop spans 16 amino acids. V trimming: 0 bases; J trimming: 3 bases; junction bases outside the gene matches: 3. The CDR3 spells CASSLAPGGHTGELFF. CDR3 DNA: TGTGCCAGCAGCTTAGCGCCGGGGGGGCACACCGGGGAGCTGTTTTTT.

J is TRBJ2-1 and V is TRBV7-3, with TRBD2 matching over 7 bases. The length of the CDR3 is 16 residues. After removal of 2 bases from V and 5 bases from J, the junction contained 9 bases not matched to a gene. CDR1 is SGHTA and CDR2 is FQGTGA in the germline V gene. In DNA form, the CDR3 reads TGTGCCAGCAGCTTATGGAGCGGGACCAGGGACAATGAGCAGTTCTTC. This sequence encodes CASSLWSGTRDNEQFF.

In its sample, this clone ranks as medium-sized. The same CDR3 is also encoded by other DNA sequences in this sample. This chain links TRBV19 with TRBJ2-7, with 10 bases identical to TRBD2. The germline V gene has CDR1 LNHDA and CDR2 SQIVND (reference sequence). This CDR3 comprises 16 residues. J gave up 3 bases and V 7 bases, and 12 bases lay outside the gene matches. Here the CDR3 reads CASTPSLLAGVYEQYF. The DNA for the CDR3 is TGTGCCAGTACCCCCTCCCTCCTAGCGGGGGTCTACGAGCAGTACTTC. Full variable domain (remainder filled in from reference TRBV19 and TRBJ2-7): DGGITQSPKYLFRKEGQNVTLSCEQNLNHDAMYWYRQDPGQGLRLIYYSQIVNDFQKGDIAEGYSVSREKKESFPLTVTSAQKNPTAFYLCASTPSLLAGVYEQYFGPGTRLTVT.

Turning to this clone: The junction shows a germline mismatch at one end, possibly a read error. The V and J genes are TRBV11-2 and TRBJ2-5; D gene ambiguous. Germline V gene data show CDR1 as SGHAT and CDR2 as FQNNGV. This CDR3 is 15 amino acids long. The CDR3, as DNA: TGTGCCAGCTCCAATTTGCTCAGGCATCAAGAGATCCAGTACTTC. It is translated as CASSNLLRHQEIQYF.

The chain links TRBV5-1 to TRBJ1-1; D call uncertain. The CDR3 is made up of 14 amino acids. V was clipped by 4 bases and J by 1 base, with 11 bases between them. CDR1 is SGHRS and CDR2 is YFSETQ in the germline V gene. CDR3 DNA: TGCGCCAGCAGCGGGAGGGCAGGGAACACTGAAGCTTTCTTT. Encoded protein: CASSGRAGNTEAFF.

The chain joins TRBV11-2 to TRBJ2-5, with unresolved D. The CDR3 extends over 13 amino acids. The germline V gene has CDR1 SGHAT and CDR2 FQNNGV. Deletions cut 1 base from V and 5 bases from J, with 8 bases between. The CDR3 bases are TGTGCCAGCAGCTTAGGGCAGAGGGAGACCCAGTACTTC. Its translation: CASSLGQRETQYF.

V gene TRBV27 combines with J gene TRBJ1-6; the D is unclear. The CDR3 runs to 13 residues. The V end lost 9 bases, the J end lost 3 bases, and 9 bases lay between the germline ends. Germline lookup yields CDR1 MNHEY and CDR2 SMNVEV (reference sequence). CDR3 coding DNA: TGTGCCAGTTCGGGCAGCTATAATTCACCCCTCCACTTT. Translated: CASSGSYNSPLHF.

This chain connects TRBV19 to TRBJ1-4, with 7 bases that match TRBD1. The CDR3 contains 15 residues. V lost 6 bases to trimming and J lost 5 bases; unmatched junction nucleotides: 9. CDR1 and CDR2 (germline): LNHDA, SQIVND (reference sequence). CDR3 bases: TGTGCCAGTAGGACCCCTTCGACAGGGAATGAAAAACTGTTTTTT. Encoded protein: CASRTPSTGNEKLFF.

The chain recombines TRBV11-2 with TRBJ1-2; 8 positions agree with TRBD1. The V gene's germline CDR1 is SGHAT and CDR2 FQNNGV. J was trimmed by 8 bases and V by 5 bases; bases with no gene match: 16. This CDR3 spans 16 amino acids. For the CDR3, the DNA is TGTGCCAGCAGCACCCGACTGGGCAGGGGGCATCGAGGCTACACCTTC. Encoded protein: CASSTRLGRGHRGYTF.

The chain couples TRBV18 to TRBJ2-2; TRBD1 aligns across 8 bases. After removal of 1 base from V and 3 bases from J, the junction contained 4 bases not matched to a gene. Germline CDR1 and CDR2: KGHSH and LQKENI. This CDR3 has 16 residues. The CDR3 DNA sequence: TGTGCCAGCTCACCACGAGGACAGGGATACACCGGGGAGCTGTTTTTT. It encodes CASSPRGQGYTGELFF. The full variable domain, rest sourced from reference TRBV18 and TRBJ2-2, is NAGVMQNPRHLVRRRGQEARLRCSPMKGHSHVYWYRQLPEEGLKFMVYLQKENIIDESGMPKERFSAEFPKEGPSILRIQQVVRGDSAAYFCASSPRGQGYTGELFFGEGSRLTVL.

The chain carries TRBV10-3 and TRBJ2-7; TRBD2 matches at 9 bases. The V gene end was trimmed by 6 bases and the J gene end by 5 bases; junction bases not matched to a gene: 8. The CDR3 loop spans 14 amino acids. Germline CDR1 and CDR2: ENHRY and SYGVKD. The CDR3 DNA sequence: TGTGCCATCAGAACCGGGACTAGCACTCACGAGCAGTACTTC. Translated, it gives CAIRTGTSTHEQYF.